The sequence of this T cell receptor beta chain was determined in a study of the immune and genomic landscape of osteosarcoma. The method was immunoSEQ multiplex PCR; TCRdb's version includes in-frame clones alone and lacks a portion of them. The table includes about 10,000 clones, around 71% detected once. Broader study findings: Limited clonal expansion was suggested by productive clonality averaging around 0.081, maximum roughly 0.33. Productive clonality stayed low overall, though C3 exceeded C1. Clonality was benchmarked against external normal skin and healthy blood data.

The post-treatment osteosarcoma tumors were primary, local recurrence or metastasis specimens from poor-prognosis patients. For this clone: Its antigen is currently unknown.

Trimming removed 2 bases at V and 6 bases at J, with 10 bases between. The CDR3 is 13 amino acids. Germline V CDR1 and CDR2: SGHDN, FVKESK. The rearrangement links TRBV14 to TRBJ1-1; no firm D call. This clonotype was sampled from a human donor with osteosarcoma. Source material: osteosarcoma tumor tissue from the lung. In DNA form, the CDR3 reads TGTGCCAGCAGCCAACCCGGTCGTGCTGAAGCTTTCTTT. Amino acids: CASSQPGRAEAFF.